A single sample gave rise to the 22 T cell receptor beta chains below, sequenced in a study of T cells after yellow fever vaccination (dated by TCRdb to between 2019 and 2020). Reading the label with the study, this specimen's treatment or condition is: live attenuated yellow fever vaccine strain. Library method: 5' RACE. Data came from an Illumina NovaSeq 6000. Starting from the raw public reads, TCRdb applied fastp trimming at Q25, assembled clones with MiXCR and retained in-frame beta chains. Entries that share a CDR3 protein sequence are merged under the most common genes and DNA. This sample gives about 260,000 distinct CDR3 sequences in total; roughly 4.8% of them show up just once. The ten largest clones take up approximately 3.5% of the sample. The starting material was CD4+ T cells sorted from PBMCs, obtained on the day of the yellow fever booster vaccination. These receptors were taken from a young man who received the YFV17D yellow fever vaccine.

This clonotype has at least ten counts. The chain employs TRBV12-3 or TRBV12-4 and TRBJ1-5; D might be TRBD1 (6 bases). V was shortened by 4 bases and J by 6 bases, with 16 bases between the two germline ends. The CDR3 runs to 15 residues. CDR3 nucleotide sequence: TGTGCCAGCAGTTCCCTACAGGGATCGAGTCAGCCCCAGCATTTT. Its translation is CASSSLQGSSQPQHF.

The chain couples TRBV7-2 to TRBJ2-2, with 7 bases that match TRBD2. With 3 bases clipped from V and 5 bases from J, the junction kept 6 bases outside the gene matches. This CDR3 comprises 15 residues. Germline V gene sequence: CDR1 SGHTA, CDR2 FQGNSA. The CDR3 spells CASSLGTTRTGELFF. The DNA of the CDR3 is TGTGCCAGCAGCTTGGGGACTACGAGGACCGGGGAGCTGTTTTTT. The full variable domain, completed using reference TRBV7-2 and TRBJ2-2, is GAGVSQSPSNKVTEKGKDVELRCDPISGHTALYWYRQSLGQGLEFLIYFQGNSAPDKSGLPSDRFSAERTGGSVSTLTIQRTQQEDSAVYLCASSLGTTRTGELFFGEGSRLTVL.

In nucleotides, the CDR3 is TGTGCCAGCAGTGTGGGGCGAGTTCCCGGGGAGCTGTTTTTT. Translated: CASSVGRVPGELFF. This sequence joins TRBV12-3 or TRBV12-4 and TRBJ2-2; D is possibly TRBD1 (5 bases). The V end was cut by 5 bases, the J end by 6 bases, with 13 bases between. The length of the CDR3 is 14 residues.

V gene TRBV12-3 or TRBV12-4 combines with J gene TRBJ1-5; possible D gene TRBD1, 6 bases. Trimming pared 7 bases from V and 9 bases from J, leaving 19 bases between. The CDR3 is 14 residues long. The CDR3 bases are TGTGCCAGCACCGCTACCACAGGGCTAGGGCCCCAGCATTTT. It translates to CASTATTGLGPQHF.

The table lists this clonotype with a few counts. V usage is TRBV7-8 and J usage is TRBJ2-1, with D possibly TRBD2 on 5 matching bases. Trimming shortened V by 1 base and J by 1 base, and 8 bases separated the two germline ends. The CDR3 runs 15 residues. In germline, CDR1 is SGHVS, CDR2 FQNEAQ. This CDR3 is CASSLVARSYNEQFF. CDR3 nucleotide sequence: TGTGCCAGCAGCTTAGTAGCGCGATCCTACAATGAGCAGTTCTTC.

This clonotype has a count of ten or more. This chain links TRBV28 with TRBJ2-3; D uncertain. The CDR3 is 12 residues long. The germline V and J ends were trimmed by 1 base and 2 bases, with 1 base remaining between them. Looked up from germline, CDR1 is MDHEN and CDR2 is SYDVKM. CDR3 sequence: CASSLFTDTQYF. CDR3 in DNA: TGTGCCAGCAGTTTATTCACAGATACGCAGTATTTT. Full variable domain (remainder filled in from reference TRBV28 and TRBJ2-3): DVKVTQSSRYLVKRTGEKVFLECVQDMDHENMFWYRQDPGLGLRLIYFSYDVKMKEKGDIPEGYSVSREKKERFSLILESASTNQTSMYLCASSLFTDTQYFGPGTRLTVL.

The chain carries TRBV20-1 and TRBJ1-2, with TRBD1 identical over 7 bases. Germline V gene sequence: CDR1 DFQATT, CDR2 SNEGSKA (reference sequence). With 2 bases clipped from V and 2 bases from J, the junction kept 5 bases outside the gene matches. The CDR3 spans 14 residues. CDR3 in DNA: TGCAGTGCTAGAAGGGGGCTTAGGAACTATGGCTACACCTTC. Translating gives CSARRGLRNYGYTF.

This clonotype was found a few times. The rearrangement joins TRBV3-1 to TRBJ1-4; maybe TRBD1 (5 bases). CDR3 length: 14 residues. V lost 7 bases to trimming and J lost 3 bases, with 12 bases between them. From germline, CDR1 is LGHDT and CDR2 YNNKEL (reference sequence). The CDR3 nucleotides read TGTGCCAGCAACCCAGGGAAGGCTAATGAAAAACTGTTTTTT. Amino acid sequence: CASNPGKANEKLFF.

This clonotype was seen many times. This chain links TRBV2 with TRBJ2-5; no definite D call. Germline V gene lookup returns CDR1 SNHLY and CDR2 FYNNEI. The V gene lost 0 bases and the J gene lost 5 bases, with 4 bases spanning the gap. The CDR3 contains 12 residues. In DNA form, the CDR3 reads TGTGCCAGCAGTGAAGCCTGGGAGACCCAGTACTTC. It is translated as CASSEAWETQYF. The whole variable domain, remainder taken from reference TRBV2 and TRBJ2-5, is EPEVTQTPSHQVTQMGQEVILRCVPISNHLYFYWYRQILGQKVEFLVSFYNNEISEKSEIFDDQFSVERPDGSNFTLKIRSTKLEDSAMYFCASSEAWETQYFGPGTRLLVL.

The rearrangement uses TRBV15 and TRBJ1-1, with D uncertain. The CDR3 spans 14 residues. V was cut by 0 bases and J by 4 bases, with 9 bases left in between. Per the germline V gene, CDR1 is LNHNV and CDR2 is YYDKDF (reference sequence). CDR3 amino acids: CATSRELRGTEAFF. CDR3 DNA: TGTGCCACCAGCAGAGAACTTCGCGGCACTGAAGCTTTCTTT.

This clonotype has only a few counts. This chain joins TRBV28 and TRBJ2-1, with D possibly matching TRBD2 (7 bases). Per the germline V gene, CDR1 is MDHEN and CDR2 is SYDVKM. The CDR3 extends over 16 amino acids. V was clipped by 3 bases and J by 2 bases, with 14 bases between them. CDR3: CASSLGAGTTYNEQFF. As DNA, the CDR3 is TGTGCCAGCAGTTTGGGGGCCGGGACTACCTACAATGAGCAGTTCTTC. The full variable domain, rest sourced from reference TRBV28 and TRBJ2-1, is DVKVTQSSRYLVKRTGEKVFLECVQDMDHENMFWYRQDPGLGLRLIYFSYDVKMKEKGDIPEGYSVSREKKERFSLILESASTNQTSMYLCASSLGAGTTYNEQFFGPGTRLTVL.

This clonotype was detected only a few times. The genes are TRBV7-8 and TRBJ1-6; no clear D gene. The V gene lost 3 bases and the J gene lost 10 bases, with 7 bases spanning the gap. There are 12 residues in the CDR3. Germline values: CDR1 SGHVS, CDR2 FQNEAQ. The CDR3 region is CASSFSGSPLHF. CDR3 nucleotides: TGTGCCAGCAGCTTTTCTGGCTCACCCCTCCACTTT.

This clonotype was observed at least ten times. This chain joins TRBV4-1 and TRBJ2-2; 7 bases map to TRBD1. Germline V gene sequence: CDR1 MGHRA, CDR2 YSYEKL. With 6 bases clipped from V and 4 bases from J, the junction kept 5 bases outside the gene matches. The CDR3 covers 14 residues. The CDR3 loop reads CASRTGRGTGELFF. In DNA form, the CDR3 reads TGCGCCAGCAGGACAGGGCGCGGCACCGGGGAGCTGTTTTTT.

This clonotype was counted only a few times. The chain recombines TRBV12-3 or TRBV12-4 with TRBJ2-5; D is undetermined. Deletions cut 8 bases from V and 5 bases from J, with 15 bases between. The CDR3 contains 13 residues. CDR3 sequence: CASGRTGSETQYF. CDR3 nucleotides: TGTGCCAGCGGACGTACGGGTTCGGAGACCCAGTACTTC.

This clonotype has more than one count but fewer than ten. This chain links TRBV3-1 with TRBJ1-2; 9 bases are a match to TRBD1. The V gene end was trimmed by 1 base and the J gene end by 6 bases; junction bases not matched to a gene: 6. There are 15 residues in the CDR3. Germline values: CDR1 LGHDT, CDR2 YNNKEL (reference sequence). The CDR3 is CASSQGNRGRDGYTF. CDR3 DNA sequence: TGTGCCAGCAGCCAAGGGAACAGGGGGCGAGATGGCTACACCTTC.

This clonotype turned up a few times. The chain is built from TRBV3-1 and TRBJ1-1; weak D call: TRBD1 (6 bases). V was cut by 6 bases and J by 3 bases, with 14 bases left in between. CDR1 and CDR2 from the germline V gene are LGHDT and YNNKEL (reference sequence). The CDR3 extends over 14 amino acids. The CDR3 DNA reads as TGTGCCAGCAGTTCAACAGGGTTGTACACTGAAGCTTTCTTT. It codes for CASSSTGLYTEAFF.

A few counts support this clonotype. The chain employs TRBV6-2 or TRBV6-3 and TRBJ2-5; a possible D gene is TRBD2 (5 bases). Germline V gene lookup returns CDR1 MNHEY and CDR2 SVGEGT. The CDR3 is 14 residues long. Trimming cost V 0 bases and J 4 bases, with 9 bases left between them. The CDR3, as DNA: TGTGCCAGCAGTTACTCGGCTAGCCGAGAGACCCAGTACTTC. It yields the protein CASSYSASRETQYF.

This clonotype was observed many times. The rearrangement links TRBV7-9 to TRBJ1-5; D is undetermined. Trimming took off 5 bases at V and 5 bases at J, with 10 bases between the two ends. This CDR3 has 13 residues. In germline, CDR1 is SEHNR, CDR2 FQNEAQ (reference sequence). Here the CDR3 reads CASSLEVDQPQHF. The CDR3 nucleotides are TGTGCCAGCAGCCTCGAGGTGGATCAGCCCCAGCATTTT.

This clonotype was observed a few times. The V call is TRBV5-4, the J call TRBJ2-1, with D perhaps assigned TRBD1 or TRBD2 (6 bases each). Per the germline V gene, CDR1 is SGHNT and CDR2 is YYREEE (reference sequence). The V end was cut by 6 bases, the J end by 10 bases, with 29 bases between. The CDR3 has 17 amino acids. In DNA form, the CDR3 reads TGTGCCAGCAACCTCGGGGGCCTGACAGGCGATATTACCGAGCAGTTCTTC. Translating it yields CASNLGGLTGDITEQFF.

In this sample, this clonotype turned up a few times. V usage is TRBV5-1 and J usage is TRBJ2-7; a possible D gene is TRBD1 (6 bases). CDR1 and CDR2 from the germline V gene are SGHRS and YFSETQ. Trimming left V 3 bases short and J 5 bases short, with 12 bases between. The CDR3 is made up of 13 amino acids. CDR3 in amino acids: CASSYEQGHEQYF. CDR3 DNA sequence: TGCGCCAGCAGCTATGAACAGGGCCACGAGCAGTACTTC.

This clonotype has at least ten counts. The genes are TRBV7-2 and TRBJ1-2; D unresolved. Trimming left V 0 bases short and J 5 bases short, with 13 bases between. CDR3 size: 15 residues. Germline V gives CDR1 SGHTA, CDR2 FQGNSA. This CDR3 is CASSLALGPIYGYTF. CDR3 nucleotide sequence: TGTGCCAGCAGCTTAGCGCTCGGGCCGATATATGGCTACACCTTC.

This chain uses TRBV19 with TRBJ1-5; possibly TRBD1 for D (6 bases). CDR1 and CDR2 from the germline V gene are LNHDA and SQIVND (reference sequence). V gave up 6 bases and J gave up 0 bases, with 18 bases separating them. This CDR3 is built from 17 residues. The DNA for the CDR3 is TGTGCCAGTAGAAGGACCTCAGGGGATTATAGCAATCAGCCCCAGCATTTT. This translates into CASRRTSGDYSNQPQHF.